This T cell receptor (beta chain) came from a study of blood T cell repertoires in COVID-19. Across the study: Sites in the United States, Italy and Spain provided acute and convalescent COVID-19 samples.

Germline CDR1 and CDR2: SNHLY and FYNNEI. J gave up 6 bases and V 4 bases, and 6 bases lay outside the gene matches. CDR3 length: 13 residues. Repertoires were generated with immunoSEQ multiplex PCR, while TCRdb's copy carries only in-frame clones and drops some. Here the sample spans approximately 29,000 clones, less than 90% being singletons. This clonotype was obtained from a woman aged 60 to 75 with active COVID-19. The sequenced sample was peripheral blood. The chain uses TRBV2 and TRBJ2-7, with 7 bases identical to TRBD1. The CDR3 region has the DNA TGTGCCAGCAGTGTTGCCTCAGGGGGCGAGCAGTACTTC. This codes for CASSVASGGEQYF.